The 17 T cell receptor beta chains given below trace back to one sample, sequenced in a study of CD4 and CD8 cells across lung adenocarcinoma regions. TCRdb analysed the PCR reads with MiXCR anew, one entry per CDR3 protein. The repertoire holds tens of thousands of distinct CDR3 sequences, with roughly 50% as singletons. The sequencing input was CD8+ T cells from the center of a lung tumor. The origin of the receptors is a male donor with lung adenocarcinoma. The CD4 and CD8 labels of this study may be unreliable.

The rearrangement joins TRBV12-3 or TRBV12-4 to TRBJ2-1; 12 nucleotides match TRBD2. The CDR3 extends over 15 amino acids. The junction had 4 bases not matched to a gene; V was cut back by 6 bases and J by 4 bases. In nucleotides, the CDR3 is TGTGCCAGCAGCACTAGCGGGGGGACTTACAATGAGCAGTTCTTC. Translated: CASSTSGGTYNEQFF.

The V gene is TRBV24-1, the J gene TRBJ2-3, with D hard to call. The CDR3 is made up of 13 amino acids. CDR1 KGHDR and CDR2 SFDVKD come from the germline V gene. V was shortened by 3 bases and J by 5 bases, with 8 bases between the two germline ends. The CDR3 reads CATSDQHLDTQYF. The CDR3 DNA follows: TGTGCCACCAGTGATCAACATCTAGATACGCAGTATTTT.

V gene TRBV11-1 combines with J gene TRBJ2-1, with 11 bases identical to TRBD2. CDR1 is SGHAT, CDR2 FQDESV, per germline (reference sequence). The junction had 10 bases not matched to a gene; V was cut back by 5 bases and J by 10 bases. This CDR3 has 15 residues. The CDR3 sequence: CASSQWTSGPLEQFF. The CDR3 DNA reads as TGTGCCAGCAGCCAATGGACTAGCGGGCCCCTCGAGCAGTTCTTC.

This clonotype is medium-sized by share. V is TRBV6-5 and J is TRBJ2-1; D not resolved. The V end lost 0 bases, the J end lost 4 bases, and 7 bases lay between the germline ends. Germline lookup yields CDR1 MNHEY and CDR2 SVGAGI. The CDR3 has 14 amino acids. The CDR3 sequence is CASSYSGSYNEQFF. Here the CDR3 DNA reads TGTGCCAGCAGTTACTCGGGATCGTACAATGAGCAGTTCTTC.

In its sample, this clonotype was seen many times. The chain employs TRBV6-5 and TRBJ1-1; weak D call: TRBD1 (5 bases). The V end lost 2 bases, the J end lost 7 bases, and 14 bases lay between the germline ends. The CDR3 is 14 residues long. In germline, CDR1 is MNHEY, CDR2 SVGAGI. CDR3 DNA: TGTGCCAGCAGTTACCCTAATACCGGGGGTGAAGCTTTCTTT. Its translation: CASSYPNTGGEAFF.

To note about this clonotype: Because the CDR3's place on the DNA is in doubt, the DNA is left out and the CDR3 is given as listed by TCRdb. CDR3 protein: CAGWGAGAKNTQYF. The chain employs TRBV6-1 and TRBJ2-3; the D call in the table, TRBD1, was not verified against the DNA. Ends included, the CDR3 has 14 residues. Germline V CDR1 and CDR2: MNHNS, SASEGT.

This clonotype turned up a few times. V gene TRBV25-1 combines with J gene TRBJ2-1; 13 nucleotides agree with TRBD2. Germline CDR1 MGHDK, CDR2 SYGVNS. J was trimmed by 3 bases and V by 6 bases; bases with no gene match: 8. The CDR3 has 17 residues. In nucleotides, the CDR3 is TGTGCCAGCAGGGGCGGGACTAGCGGGATGGTCTACAATGAGCAGTTCTTC. Its protein is CASRGGTSGMVYNEQFF.

The chain recombines TRBV7-3 with TRBJ2-1; TRBD1 agrees at 9 bases. The J call may be faulty, since TRBJ2-5 better matches the DNA end. There are 14 residues in the CDR3. Per germline, CDR1 SGHTA and CDR2 FQGTGA. For the CDR3, the DNA is TGTGCCAGCAGCCGGGACAGGGCCCAAGAGACCCAGTACTTC. Translation: CASSRDRAQETQYF.

V and J are TRBV6-1 and TRBJ2-5, with 8 nucleotides matching TRBD2. CDR3 length: 12 amino acids. The germline V gene encodes CDR1 MNHNS and CDR2 SASEGT. The junction had 5 bases not matched to a gene; V was cut back by 3 bases and J by 11 bases. In DNA, the CDR3 is TGTGCCAGCAGTGACCCGGGGGGGGAGCAGTACTTC. As protein: CASSDPGGEQYF.

This clonotype has only one observation. The chain's CDR3 is CASSYGREGYEQYF. The CDR3 DNA sequence: TGTGCCAGCAGTTACGGACGGGAGGGTTACGAGCAGTACTTC. The J gene is TRBJ2-5, the V gene TRBV6-5; the match to TRBD2 covers 8 bases. The J call is doubtful: the DNA matches TRBJ2-7 better. The CDR3 length is 14 residues. The germline CDR1 and CDR2 sequences are MNHEY and SVGAGI.

This rearrangement joins TRBV4-1 to TRBJ2-1, with D tentatively TRBD2 (6 bases). The DNA matches TRBJ2-7 better at its end, which makes the J call doubtful. CDR1 is MGHRA, CDR2 YSYEKL, per germline. This CDR3 spans 15 amino acids. For the CDR3, the DNA is TGCGCCAGCAGCCTTCGAGGTGGAGGGGCCTACGAGCAGTACTTC. Its translation is CASSLRGGGAYEQYF.

Concerning this clonotype: It may be a read error: a sequence one base away is much more abundant. The chain couples TRBV10-3 to TRBJ2-5; the D gene is possibly TRBD1 (6 bases). This CDR3 is built from 14 residues. Germline CDR1 is ENHRY and CDR2 is SYGVKD. The ends were cut back, 3 bases at V and 11 bases at J, with 19 bases in the middle. The DNA for the CDR3 is TGTGCCATCAGTGAAAGGGGGAAAGGCGATGAGCAGTACTTC. Amino acid sequence: CAISERGKGDEQYF.

The chain combines TRBV6-1 with TRBJ2-4; 9 bases fit TRBD2. From germline, CDR1 is MNHNS and CDR2 SASEGT. The CDR3 sequence is 16 residues long. V shed 8 bases, J shed 13 bases, and the junction held 21 bases outside the gene matches. The CDR3 region has the DNA TGTGCCAGCGAGGGCGGGGGGGAGGGTGACACAGATACGCAGTACTTC. The encoded protein is CASEGGGEGDTDTQYF.

In regard to this clonotype: This could be a read error, since a much larger clone is one nucleotide away. The V gene is TRBV4-1, the J gene TRBJ1-4, with D possibly TRBD1 on 6 matching bases. The CDR3 runs to 15 residues. V lost 6 bases and J lost 6, with 17 bases in between. Germline V gene data show CDR1 as MGHRA and CDR2 as YSYEKL. CDR3 region: CASRPLGRGDEKLFF. The CDR3 bases are TGCGCCAGCAGGCCCCTGGGCAGGGGAGATGAAAAACTGTTTTTT.

This clonotype showed up just a few times. V is TRBV6-5 and J is TRBJ2-5; the D gene is possibly TRBD1 (7 bases). Near its end, the DNA agrees better with TRBJ2-7, so the J call may be wrong. Germline CDR1 MNHEY, CDR2 SVGAGI. The CDR3 totals 14 residues. The CDR3 sequence is CASSYQGGQNEQYF. The CDR3 DNA reads as TGTGCCAGCAGTTACCAGGGGGGCCAGAACGAGCAGTACTTC.

This clonotype was recorded many times. The V call is TRBV6-1, the J call TRBJ1-5, with D possibly TRBD1 on 5 matching bases. CDR3 length: 14 amino acids. CDR1 MNHNS and CDR2 SASEGT come from the germline V gene. Trimming took 1 base from V and 9 from J, leaving 13 bases between them. The CDR3 DNA reads TGTGCCAGCAGTGAAGACAGGTCCGCATTGCCCCAGCATTTT. It yields the protein CASSEDRSALPQHF.

V is TRBV6-1 and J is TRBJ2-4; 9 bases are a match to TRBD1. Germline assignment: CDR1 MNHNS and CDR2 SASEGT. The J segment lost 7 bases and the V segment lost 5 bases, leaving 9 bases of the junction unmatched. The CDR3 is 15 residues long. The CDR3 protein is CASSPQDRGGNIQYF. CDR3 DNA: TGTGCCAGCAGTCCCCAGGACAGGGGAGGTAACATTCAGTACTTC.